This T cell receptor beta chain emerged from a study of control samples from healthy donors and cancer patients. Sequencing was performed with immunoSEQ multiplex PCR; in TCRdb, only in-frame clones are kept and a portion is missing. The sample consists of 51,000 or so clones, roughly 80% of them appearing once. V lost 0 bases and J lost 0; bases outside the gene matches: 3. CDR1 SGHRS and CDR2 YFSETQ come from the germline V gene. The CDR3 is made up of 16 amino acids. The J gene is TRBJ2-5, the V gene TRBV5-1, with TRBD2 matching 9 bases. Sequencing was performed on blood. This TCR was recovered from an older man in good health. The CDR3 loop is CASSLGTSGYQETQYF. CDR3 DNA: TGCGCCAGCAGCTTGGGTACTAGCGGGTACCAAGAGACCCAGTACTTC.